Below, 23 T cell receptor beta chains from the same sample are listed, as sequenced in a study of shared clonotypes between healthy human individuals. Sequencing used immunoSEQ multiplex PCR; TCRdb keeps in-frame clones, though not all of them. Here the sample spans 850,000 to 1,200,000 clones, 75% being singletons. Sequencing was carried out using memory CD4+ T cells sorted from blood. As to subset: CD45RA-negative fraction. These receptors were obtained from a young man in good health.

Only a few counts were recorded for this clone. This sequence joins TRBV2 and TRBJ1-2; 8 nucleotides align to TRBD1. Per germline, CDR1 SNHLY and CDR2 FYNNEI. The CDR3 totals 17 residues. V lost 5 bases and J lost 0; bases outside the gene matches: 11. CDR3 bases: TGTGCCAGCAGTTTTGGACAGGGCCGGAAAGCTAACTATGGCTACACCTTC. Translating it yields CASSFGQGRKANYGYTF. Complete variable domain (other parts from reference TRBV2 and TRBJ1-2): EPEVTQTPSHQVTQMGQEVILRCVPISNHLYFYWYRQILGQKVEFLVSFYNNEISEKSEIFDDQFSVERPDGSNFTLKIRSTKLEDSAMYFCASSFGQGRKANYGYTFGSGTRLTVV.

The J gene is TRBJ2-5, the V gene TRBV7-9; D is perhaps TRBD1 or TRBD2 (5 bases each). Germline V lookup: CDR1 SEHNR, CDR2 FQNEAQ (reference sequence). V was cut by 0 bases and J by 4 bases, with 12 bases left in between. The CDR3 has 15 residues. CDR3 sequence (DNA): TGTGCCAGCAGCTTAGCGCGGGCAGGGCGAGAGACCCAGTACTTC. Amino acids: CASSLARAGRETQYF. The complete variable domain, with remaining parts taken from reference TRBV7-9 and TRBJ2-5, reads DTGVSQNPRHKITKRGQNVTFRCDPISEHNRLYWYRQTLGQGPEFLTYFQNEAQLEKSRLLSDRFSAERPKGSFSTLEIQRTEQGDSAMYLCASSLARAGRETQYFGPGTRLLVL.

J is TRBJ2-5 and V is TRBV5-1, with 13 bases that match TRBD2. Germline CDR1 reads SGHRS; CDR2 reads YFSETQ. V lost 7 bases, J lost 1 base, and 1 base stayed unmatched. The CDR3 spans 14 residues. The CDR3 DNA reads as TGCGCCAGCGGGACTAGCGGGGCCCAAGAGACCCAGTACTTC. It translates to CASGTSGAQETQYF.

The table lists this clone with a count of one. This sequence joins TRBV2 and TRBJ2-7; unclear D gene. This CDR3 is 15 amino acids long. Germline values: CDR1 SNHLY, CDR2 FYNNEI. The V end was cut by 3 bases, the J end by 4 bases, with 16 bases between. CDR3 DNA sequence: TGTGCCAGCAGTGATCGGACGGAGCCCTTGTACGAGCAGTACTTC. Translation: CASSDRTEPLYEQYF. The complete variable domain, with remaining parts taken from reference TRBV2 and TRBJ2-7, reads EPEVTQTPSHQVTQMGQEVILRCVPISNHLYFYWYRQILGQKVEFLVSFYNNEISEKSEIFDDQFSVERPDGSNFTLKIRSTKLEDSAMYFCASSDRTEPLYEQYFGPGTRLTVT.

Details on this clone: Other DNA variants within this sample encode the same CDR3. The chain carries TRBV6-1 and TRBJ2-7, with D unclear. Germline V CDR1 and CDR2: MNHNS, SASEGT. The ends were cut back, 0 bases at V and 2 bases at J, with 8 bases in the middle. This CDR3 spans 14 amino acids. The CDR3 here is CASSEAGGPYEQYF. CDR3 bases: TGTGCCAGCAGTGAAGCGGGCGGTCCCTACGAGCAGTACTTC.

This clone has a handful of counts. The gene calls are TRBV18 and TRBJ1-6, with D possibly matching TRBD1 (6 bases). V dropped 3 bases and J dropped 0 bases, with 9 bases sitting between them. The CDR3 has 16 amino acids. Germline CDR1 is KGHSH and CDR2 is LQKENI. The CDR3 coding sequence is TGTGCCAGCTCACCTACAGGGAGCTCCTATAATTCACCCCTCCACTTT. Its translation: CASSPTGSSYNSPLHF.

This clone was observed a handful of times. J is TRBJ2-7 and V is TRBV7-2, with TRBD1 matching over 9 bases. V trimming: 1 base; J trimming: 6 bases; junction bases outside the gene matches: 7. There are 15 residues in the CDR3. Germline CDR1 reads SGHTA; CDR2 reads FQGNSA. This chain's CDR3 is CASSLEGQGLREQYF. DNA of the CDR3: TGTGCCAGCAGCTTAGAGGGACAGGGTTTGCGCGAGCAGTACTTC.

As for this clone: Other nucleotide sequences in the sample specify the same CDR3. V is TRBV6-1 and J is TRBJ1-6, with 10 bases aligning to TRBD1. The length of the CDR3 is 14 residues. Per germline, CDR1 MNHNS and CDR2 SASEGT. The V gene end was trimmed by 6 bases and the J gene end by 8 bases; junction bases not matched to a gene: 4. DNA for the CDR3: TGTGCCAGCAGGGGACAGGGGCGTGATTCACCCCTCCACTTT. Amino acid sequence: CASRGQGRDSPLHF.

This clone was observed once. The rearrangement links TRBV6-1 to TRBJ2-5; D uncertain. V lost 4 bases to trimming and J lost 4 bases, with 7 bases between them. In germline, CDR1 is MNHNS, CDR2 SASEGT. The CDR3 covers 12 residues. CDR3 amino acids: CASSGNLETQYF. The CDR3 coding sequence is TGTGCCAGCAGTGGAAACTTAGAGACCCAGTACTTC.

The rearrangement uses TRBV19 and TRBJ1-5; maybe TRBD1 (5 bases). V lost 6 bases and J lost 0, with 12 bases in between. Germline loops: CDR1 LNHDA, CDR2 SQIVND (reference sequence). This CDR3 region has 15 residues. The CDR3 protein is CASRSGLYSNQPQHF. The CDR3 region has the DNA TGTGCCAGTAGGTCGGGACTGTATAGCAATCAGCCCCAGCATTTT.

In its sample, this clone was seen a few times. This rearrangement joins TRBV19 to TRBJ1-5, with TRBD1 identical over 9 bases. After removal of 8 bases from V and 1 base from J, the junction contained 9 bases not matched to a gene. The V gene's germline CDR1 is LNHDA and CDR2 SQIVND (reference sequence). The CDR3 runs 16 residues. CDR3 sequence: CASGGTGYQSNQPQHF. The CDR3 DNA follows: TGTGCCAGTGGGGGGACAGGGTATCAAAGCAATCAGCCCCAGCATTTT.

This clone was observed many times. CDR3 sequence: CASSPRLAAGSGANVLTF. CDR3 nucleotide sequence: TGTGCCAGCAGCCCGCGACTAGCGGCAGGCTCTGGGGCCAACGTCCTGACTTTC. This chain connects TRBV11-2 to TRBJ2-6; 9 bases agree with TRBD2. The CDR3 is made up of 18 amino acids. Germline V gene data show CDR1 as SGHAT and CDR2 as FQNNGV. V lost 5 bases and J lost 0; bases outside the gene matches: 8.

About this clone itself: Different DNA sequences within this sample yield the same CDR3. V is TRBV9 and J is TRBJ2-3; weak D call: TRBD1 (5 bases). The CDR3 runs 14 residues. The germline gives CDR1 SGDLS, CDR2 YYNGEE. Trimming stripped 2 bases from V and 0 bases from J, with 7 bases between. The CDR3 nucleotides read TGTGCCAGCAGCGTGCAGGGTAGCACAGATACGCAGTATTTT. It codes for CASSVQGSTDTQYF.

Comment on this clone: Within the sample, other DNA sequences also encode this same CDR3. This chain connects TRBV7-9 to TRBJ1-5; D is undetermined. V was trimmed by 0 bases and J by 7 bases, leaving 4 bases between them. CDR1 and CDR2 from the germline V gene are SEHNR and FQNEAQ (reference sequence). CDR3 length: 12 residues. The chain's CDR3 is CASSLAGQPQHF. The CDR3 DNA follows: TGTGCCAGCAGCTTAGCCGGACAGCCCCAGCATTTT.

V is TRBV7-3 and J is TRBJ2-1, with 11 nucleotides matching TRBD2. CDR1 and CDR2 (germline): SGHTA, FQGTGA. CDR3 length equals 15 residues. Trimming removed 2 bases from V and 7 bases from J; junction bases left unmatched: 4. The CDR3 DNA reads TGTGCCAGCAGCTTATATAGCGGGGGGGCAAATGAGCAGTTCTTC. Translated, it gives CASSLYSGGANEQFF.

This chain joins TRBV5-1 and TRBJ2-6; D tentatively reads TRBD1 or TRBD2 (6 bases each). V lost 7 bases, J lost 1 base, and 15 bases lay in between. The CDR3 has 16 amino acids. CDR1 and CDR2 from the germline V gene are SGHRS and YFSETQ. The chain's CDR3 is CASREGGASGANVLTF. CDR3 DNA sequence: TGCGCCAGCCGTGAGGGGGGCGCTTCTGGGGCCAACGTCCTGACTTTC.

The chain combines TRBV7-2 with TRBJ1-5; D is unclear. The CDR3 loop spans 12 amino acids. V lost 3 bases and J 7 bases, leaving 7 bases between the germline ends. From germline, CDR1 is SGHTA and CDR2 FQGNSA. The CDR3 spells CASSLDFQPQHF. In DNA, the CDR3 is TGTGCCAGCAGCTTGGATTTCCAGCCCCAGCATTTT. The entire variable domain, with the rest obtained from reference TRBV7-2 and TRBJ1-5, is as follows: GAGVSQSPSNKVTEKGKDVELRCDPISGHTALYWYRQSLGQGLEFLIYFQGNSAPDKSGLPSDRFSAERTGGSVSTLTIQRTQQEDSAVYLCASSLDFQPQHFGDGTRLSIL.

CDR3 amino acids: CAWSVRGKGTYEQYF. DNA for the CDR3: TGTGCCTGGAGTGTACGGGGAAAGGGGACCTACGAGCAGTACTTC. The rearrangement joins TRBV30 to TRBJ2-7; D may match TRBD1 or TRBD2 (5 bases each). The germline V gene encodes CDR1 GTSNPN and CDR2 SVGIG (reference sequence). Trimming left V 0 bases short and J 2 bases short, with 14 bases between. This CDR3 region has 15 residues.

The chain joins TRBV28 to TRBJ1-4; D is undetermined. V shed 3 bases and J shed 10 bases, with 9 bases lying between them. The CDR3 has 12 amino acids. CDR1 is MDHEN and CDR2 is SYDVKM in the germline V gene. CDR3 in amino acids: CASSFLAGKLFF. The CDR3, as DNA: TGTGCCAGCAGTTTCCTCGCAGGAAAACTGTTTTTT.

The table lists this clone with a count of one. The V call is TRBV7-9, the J call TRBJ2-2; maybe TRBD1 (5 bases). The CDR3 runs 13 residues. V was clipped by 5 bases and J by 5 bases, with 9 bases between them. Germline V CDR1 and CDR2: SEHNR, FQNEAQ (reference sequence). The CDR3 sequence: CASSPGLTGELFF. The DNA of the CDR3 is TGTGCCAGCAGCCCAGGGCTGACCGGGGAGCTGTTTTTT.

In regard to this clone: Other nucleotide sequences in the sample specify the same CDR3. The V call is TRBV5-6, the J call TRBJ2-5; 9 bases agree with TRBD1. V was clipped by 4 bases and J by 5 bases; unmatched bases: 3. The CDR3 is made up of 13 amino acids. Germline V gene data show CDR1 as SGHDT and CDR2 as YYEEEE. The CDR3 DNA is TGTGCCAGCAGCAAGGACAGGGGCGAGACCCAGTACTTC. Translated: CASSKDRGETQYF.

The chain links TRBV5-1 to TRBJ2-2, with 11 bases fitting TRBD2. The CDR3 runs to 15 residues. The germline V gene has CDR1 SGHRS and CDR2 YFSETQ. Germline trimming cut 4 bases from V and 5 bases from J; bases unmatched to any gene: 4. The CDR3 region has the DNA TGCGCCAGCAGCCCGACTAGCGGGAATACCGGGGAGCTGTTTTTT. It codes for CASSPTSGNTGELFF.

The rearrangement links TRBV10-3 to TRBJ1-1; no clear D gene. Trimming cost V 0 bases and J 0 bases, with 8 bases left between them. Germline CDR1 and CDR2: ENHRY and SYGVKD. The CDR3 length is 15 residues. The CDR3 nucleotides are TGTGCCATCAGTGAGTCAGGCCCACTGAACACTGAAGCTTTCTTT. Translation: CAISESGPLNTEAFF.